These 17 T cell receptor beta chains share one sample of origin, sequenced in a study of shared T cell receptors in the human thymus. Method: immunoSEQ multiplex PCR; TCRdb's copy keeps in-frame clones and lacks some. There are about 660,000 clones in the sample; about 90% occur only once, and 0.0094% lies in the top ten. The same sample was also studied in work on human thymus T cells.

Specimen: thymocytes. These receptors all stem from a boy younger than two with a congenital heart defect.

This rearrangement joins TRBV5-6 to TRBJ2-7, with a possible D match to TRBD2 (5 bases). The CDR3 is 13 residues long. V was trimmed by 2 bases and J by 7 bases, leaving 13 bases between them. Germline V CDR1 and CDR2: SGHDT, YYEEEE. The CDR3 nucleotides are TGTGCCAGCAGCTTACCTAACTCGGGAGAGCAGTACTTC. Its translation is CASSLPNSGEQYF. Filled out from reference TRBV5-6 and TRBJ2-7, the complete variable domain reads DAGVTQSPTHLIKTRGQQVTLRCSPKSGHDTVSWYQQALGQGPQFIFQYYEEEERQRGNFPDRFSGHQFPNYSSELNVNALLLGDSALYLCASSLPNSGEQYFGPGTRLTVT.

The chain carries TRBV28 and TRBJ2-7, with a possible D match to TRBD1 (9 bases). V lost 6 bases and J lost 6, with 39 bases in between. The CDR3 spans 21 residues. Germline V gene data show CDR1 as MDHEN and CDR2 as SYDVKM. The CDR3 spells CASRARDRVGLAGGPPGEQYF. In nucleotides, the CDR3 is TGTGCCAGCAGGGCACGGGACAGGGTGGGTCTGGCGGGAGGACCGCCGGGCGAGCAGTACTTC.

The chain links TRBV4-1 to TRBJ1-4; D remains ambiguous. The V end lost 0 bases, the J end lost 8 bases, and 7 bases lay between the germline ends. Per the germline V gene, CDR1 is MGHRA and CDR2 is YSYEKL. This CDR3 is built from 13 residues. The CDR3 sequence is CASSQDRREKLFF. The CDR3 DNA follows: TGCGCCAGCAGCCAAGATCGGCGGGAAAAACTGTTTTTT.

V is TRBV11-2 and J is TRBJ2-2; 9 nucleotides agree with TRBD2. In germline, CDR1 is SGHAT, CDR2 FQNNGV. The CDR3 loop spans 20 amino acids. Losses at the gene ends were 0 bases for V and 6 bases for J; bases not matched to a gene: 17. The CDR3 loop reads CASSLDTSGQTILYAGELFF. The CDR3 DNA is TGTGCCAGCAGCTTAGATACTAGCGGGCAAACCATCTTATACGCCGGGGAGCTGTTTTTT.

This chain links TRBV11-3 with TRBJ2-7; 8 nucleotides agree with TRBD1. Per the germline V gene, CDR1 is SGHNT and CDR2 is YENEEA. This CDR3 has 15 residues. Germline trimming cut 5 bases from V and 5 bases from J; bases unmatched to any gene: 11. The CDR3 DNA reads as TGTGCCAGCAGCAAGTCCGGGACAGGTGGACACGAGCAGTACTTC. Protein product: CASSKSGTGGHEQYF.

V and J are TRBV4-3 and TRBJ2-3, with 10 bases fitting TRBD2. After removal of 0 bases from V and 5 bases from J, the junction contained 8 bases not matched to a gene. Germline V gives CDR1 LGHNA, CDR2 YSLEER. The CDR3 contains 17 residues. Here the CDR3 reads CASSQDPLAGAVDTQYF. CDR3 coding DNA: TGCGCCAGCAGCCAAGATCCTCTAGCGGGAGCGGTAGATACGCAGTATTTT.

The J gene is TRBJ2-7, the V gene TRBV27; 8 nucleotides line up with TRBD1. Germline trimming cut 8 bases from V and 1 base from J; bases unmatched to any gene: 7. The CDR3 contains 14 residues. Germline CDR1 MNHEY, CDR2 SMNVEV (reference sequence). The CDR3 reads CASARDRLSYEQYF. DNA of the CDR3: TGTGCCAGCGCCCGGGACAGGCTTTCCTACGAGCAGTACTTC.

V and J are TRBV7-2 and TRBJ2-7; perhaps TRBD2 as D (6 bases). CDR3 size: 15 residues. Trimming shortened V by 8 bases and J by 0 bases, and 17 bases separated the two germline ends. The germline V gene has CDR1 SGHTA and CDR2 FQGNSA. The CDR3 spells CASPRKPGASYEQYF. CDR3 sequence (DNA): TGTGCCAGCCCTCGCAAACCGGGAGCCTCCTACGAGCAGTACTTC.

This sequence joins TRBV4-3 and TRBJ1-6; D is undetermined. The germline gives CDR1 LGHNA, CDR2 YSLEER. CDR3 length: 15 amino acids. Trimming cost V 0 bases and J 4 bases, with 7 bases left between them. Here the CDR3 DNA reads TGCGCCAGCAGCCAAGATGGGCCTTATAATTCACCCCTCCACTTT. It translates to CASSQDGPYNSPLHF.

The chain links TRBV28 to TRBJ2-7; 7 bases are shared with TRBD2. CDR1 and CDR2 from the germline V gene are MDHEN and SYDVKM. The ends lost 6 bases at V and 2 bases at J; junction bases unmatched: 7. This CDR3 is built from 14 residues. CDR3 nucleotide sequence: TGTGCCAGCAGCCTCCGGGGGGACCCCTACGAGCAGTACTTC. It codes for CASSLRGDPYEQYF.

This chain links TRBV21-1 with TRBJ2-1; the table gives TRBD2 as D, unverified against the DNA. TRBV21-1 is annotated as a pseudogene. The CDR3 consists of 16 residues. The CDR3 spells CASSTTSGGYNNEQFF. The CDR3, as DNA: TGTGCCAGCAGCACGACTAGCGGGGGGTATAACAATGAGCAGTTCTTC.

CDR3 sequence reads: CATSRDGDRGLYSNQPQHF. The DNA of the CDR3 is TGTGCCACCAGCAGAGATGGAGACAGGGGGTTATATAGCAATCAGCCCCAGCATTTT. V gene TRBV15 combines with J gene TRBJ1-5, with 9 positions matching TRBD1. V gave up 0 bases and J gave up 0 bases; unmatched junction bases: 9. The CDR3 has 19 residues. Germline V gene sequence: CDR1 LNHNV, CDR2 YYDKDF (reference sequence).

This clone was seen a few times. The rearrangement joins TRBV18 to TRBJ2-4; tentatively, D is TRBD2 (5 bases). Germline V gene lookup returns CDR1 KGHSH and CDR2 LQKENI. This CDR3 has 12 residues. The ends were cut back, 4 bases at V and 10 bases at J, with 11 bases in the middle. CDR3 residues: CASSLKEGIQYF. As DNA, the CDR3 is TGTGCCAGCTCACTAAAAGAGGGAATTCAGTACTTC.

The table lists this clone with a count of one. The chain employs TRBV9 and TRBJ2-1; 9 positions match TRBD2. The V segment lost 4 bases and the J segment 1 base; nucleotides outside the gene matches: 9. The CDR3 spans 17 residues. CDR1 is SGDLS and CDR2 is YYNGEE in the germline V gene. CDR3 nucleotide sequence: TGTGCCAGCAGCCCTCGCGGGAGGGCCCCTTCCTACAATGAGCAGTTCTTC. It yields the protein CASSPRGRAPSYNEQFF.

The CDR3 nucleotides read TGTGCCAGCAGCCAGGCTCAGGGGTTAGTTTACGAGCAGTACTTC. Translation gives CASSQAQGLVYEQYF. The V call is TRBV4-2, the J call TRBJ2-7; a possible D gene is TRBD1 (6 bases). The V gene lost 3 bases and the J gene lost 4 bases, with 16 bases spanning the gap. Germline V gene data show CDR1 as LGHNA and CDR2 as YNFKEQ. The CDR3 is 15 residues long.

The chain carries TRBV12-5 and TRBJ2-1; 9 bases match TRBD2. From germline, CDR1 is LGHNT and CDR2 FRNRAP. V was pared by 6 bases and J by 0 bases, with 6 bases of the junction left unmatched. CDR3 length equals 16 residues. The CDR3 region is CASGPGSGSSYNEQFF. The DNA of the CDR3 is TGTGCTAGTGGCCCTGGTAGCGGGAGCTCCTACAATGAGCAGTTCTTC.

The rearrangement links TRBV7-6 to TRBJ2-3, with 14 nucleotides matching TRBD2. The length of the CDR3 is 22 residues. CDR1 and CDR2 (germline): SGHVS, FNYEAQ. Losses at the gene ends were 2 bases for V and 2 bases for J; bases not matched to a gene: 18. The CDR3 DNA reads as TGTGCCAGCAGCTTACATGGGGAACCGGGACTAGCGGGGGAAGTTTACACAGATACGCAGTATTTT. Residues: CASSLHGEPGLAGEVYTDTQYF.